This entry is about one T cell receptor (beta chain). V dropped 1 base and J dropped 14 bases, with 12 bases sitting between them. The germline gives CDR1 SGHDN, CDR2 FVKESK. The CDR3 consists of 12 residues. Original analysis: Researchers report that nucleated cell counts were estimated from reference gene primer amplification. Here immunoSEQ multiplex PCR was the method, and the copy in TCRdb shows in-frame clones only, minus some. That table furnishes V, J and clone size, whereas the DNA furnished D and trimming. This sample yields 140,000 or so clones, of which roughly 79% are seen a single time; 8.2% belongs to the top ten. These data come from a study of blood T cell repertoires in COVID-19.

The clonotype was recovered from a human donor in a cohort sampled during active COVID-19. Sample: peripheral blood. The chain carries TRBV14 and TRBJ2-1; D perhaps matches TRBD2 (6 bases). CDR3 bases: TGTGCCAGCAGCCAAGTGGGGAGGTGGGAGTTCTTC. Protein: CASSQVGRWEFF.